This T cell receptor beta chain appears in the sequencing data of a study of cytomegalovirus exposure and HLA in healthy donors. Across the study: Membership in the Caucasian-associated ancestry cluster was found for around 85% of nearly 400 genotyped donors.

This CDR3 contains 15 residues. The V segment lost 6 bases and the J segment 6 bases; nucleotides outside the gene matches: 10. Germline V gene lookup returns CDR1 SNHLY and CDR2 FYNNEI. The donors gave bone marrow, and they were healthy. Amplification used 60 Vbeta primers and 13 Jbeta primers. TCRdb's table, derived via immunoSEQ multiplex PCR, lists solely in-frame clones and lacks some. The sample has under 150,000 clones; 70% to 85% are singletons. This clone occurred a few times. The source is a woman aged 55-75 years in good health and CMV-seropositive. The V and J genes are TRBV2 and TRBJ1-5, with 8 bases identical to TRBD1. Input material: PBMCs. This chain's CDR3 is CASSEQTGGSQPQHF. The CDR3 nucleotides read TGTGCCAGCAGCGAGCAAACAGGGGGAAGTCAGCCCCAGCATTTT.